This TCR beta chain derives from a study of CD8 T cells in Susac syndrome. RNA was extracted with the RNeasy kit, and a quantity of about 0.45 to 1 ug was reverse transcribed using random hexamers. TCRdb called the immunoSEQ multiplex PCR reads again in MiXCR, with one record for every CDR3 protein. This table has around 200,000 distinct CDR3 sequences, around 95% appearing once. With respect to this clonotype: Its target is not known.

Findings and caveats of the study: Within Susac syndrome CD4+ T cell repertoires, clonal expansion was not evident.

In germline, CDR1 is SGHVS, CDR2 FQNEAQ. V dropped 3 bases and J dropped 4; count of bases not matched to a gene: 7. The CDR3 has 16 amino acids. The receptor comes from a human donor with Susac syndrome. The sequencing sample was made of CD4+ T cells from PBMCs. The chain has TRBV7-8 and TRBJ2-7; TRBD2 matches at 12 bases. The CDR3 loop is CASSFPWTSGEYEQYF. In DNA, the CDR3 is TGTGCCAGCAGCTTCCCCTGGACTAGCGGGGAATACGAGCAGTACTTC.